This T cell receptor beta chain came from a study of T cell repertoires in cytomegalovirus infection. Study conclusions and caveats: The ex vivo response showed dominance by HLA-C-restricted CMV-specific TCR beta clonotypes.

TCRdb re-derived calls from the reads in MiXCR, one entry per CDR3 protein. The data hold just under 550,000 distinct CDR3 sequences, with about a quarter observed a single time. Trimming cost V 0 bases and J 4 bases, with 17 bases left between them. Germline loops: CDR1 LNHDA, CDR2 SQIVND (reference sequence). The CDR3 is made up of 17 amino acids. In its sample, this clonotype was seen a few times. Antigen: not known. Material: PBMCs. This rearrangement joins TRBV19 to TRBJ2-3; D is undetermined. This clonotype originated in a human donor in good health (CMV status not recorded). Some clones in this sample may be carry-over from other donors' samples. The CDR3 DNA reads TGTGCCAGTAGTATAGATCTCCACCCAAGGCCCCCAGATACGCAGTATTTT. This sequence encodes CASSIDLHPRPPDTQYF.